This is a list of T cell receptor beta chains from one sample in a study of CDR3 diversity in severe acne. TCRdb processed the PCR reads anew with MiXCR; each CDR3 protein has one entry. This table holds 65,000 to 95,000 distinct CDR3 sequences, 51% found once. Specimen: blood. The receptors were gathered from a male donor in good health, without acne. CDR3s include the opening cysteine and the closing phenylalanine or tryptophan. The order of the fields is CDR3 DNA, CDR3 protein, D gene, V gene, clone size, J gene. A D gene is named only where the DNA matches it firmly. Not all rows give a size; the values are once, few, many and, for expanded clones, a class.

DNA: TGTGCCAGCAGTCGGGAGGGCCGCCACGAGCAGTACTTC; CDR3: CASSREGRHEQYF; D: TRBD2; V: TRBV7-2; size: -; J: TRBJ2-7
DNA: TGTGCCAGTAGTATAGTCGTCGTAGAGGAGGCAGGGGATTCACCCCTCCACTTT; CDR3: CASSIVVVEEAGDSPLHF; D: -; V: TRBV19; size: -; J: TRBJ1-6
DNA: TGCAGTGCCACCCTTGGGGGCGCGAAATGGGAGGGAGAAAATGAGCAGTTCTTC; CDR3: CSATLGGAKWEGENEQFF; D: -; V: TRBV20-1; size: -; J: TRBJ2-1
DNA: TGTGCCAGCAGCGTTTTGGTTGGCGTAGCAGCAAGCACAGATACGCAGTATTTT; CDR3: CASSVLVGVAASTDTQYF; D: -; V: TRBV9; size: many; J: TRBJ2-3
DNA: TGTGCCAGCAGCTTAAAGGGAGTCGGGTACACTGAAGCTTTCTTT; CDR3: CASSLKGVGYTEAFF; D: -; V: TRBV7-6; size: many; J: TRBJ1-1
DNA: TGTGCCAGCAGCTTAATTCGAGCGGGGAACACCGGGGAGCTGTTTTTT; CDR3: CASSLIRAGNTGELFF; D: -; V: TRBV7-9; size: -; J: TRBJ2-2
DNA: TGTGCCAGCAGCTTGGCTCCAGAGAGCTCTGGAAACACCATATATTTT; CDR3: CASSLAPESSGNTIYF; D: -; V: TRBV5-8; size: many; J: TRBJ1-3
DNA: TGTGCCTGGAGTCCCCTTAGCCAGGGGGCACCAAACTATGGCTACACCTTC; CDR3: CAWSPLSQGAPNYGYTF; D: TRBD1; V: TRBV30; size: many; J: TRBJ1-2
DNA: TGTGCCATCAGTGAGACTAGCGGGGATGGTCCCGAGCAGTACTTC; CDR3: CAISETSGDGPEQYF; D: TRBD2; V: TRBV10-3; size: medium-sized; J: TRBJ2-7
DNA: TGTGCCATCATGCCTAGCGGGACTAGCGGAACCTACGAGCAGTACTTC; CDR3: CAIMPSGTSGTYEQYF; D: TRBD2; V: TRBV10-3; size: -; J: TRBJ2-7
DNA: TGTGCCACCAGTGATCCTACAGGGAAAGATGGCTACACCTTC; CDR3: CATSDPTGKDGYTF; D: -; V: TRBV24-1; size: few; J: TRBJ1-2
DNA: TGTGCCACCAGTGATAGGACAGGGGGCGGCGAGCAGTACTTC; CDR3: CATSDRTGGGEQYF; D: TRBD1; V: TRBV24-1; size: -; J: TRBJ2-7
DNA: TGTGCCAGTAGTATGGGCAGACTTCGGGGCTACACCTTC; CDR3: CASSMGRLRGYTF; D: -; V: TRBV19; size: many; J: TRBJ1-2
DNA: TGTGCCAGCAGCTTTACGAGGGAGACCCAGTACTTC; CDR3: CASSFTRETQYF; D: -; V: TRBV7-2; size: -; J: TRBJ2-5
DNA: TGTGCCAGTAGTATAGAGGGTAGGACTGAAGCTTTCTTT; CDR3: CASSIEGRTEAFF; D: -; V: TRBV19; size: -; J: TRBJ1-1
DNA: TGTGCCACCAAGAGGACAGGCGGCCCCTACGAGCAGTACTTC; CDR3: CATKRTGGPYEQYF; D: TRBD1; V: TRBV19; size: -; J: TRBJ2-7
DNA: TGTGCCAGCAGCCCTACCCCGTACGAGCAGTACTTC; CDR3: CASSPTPYEQYF; D: -; V: TRBV14; size: -; J: TRBJ2-7
DNA: TGTGCCAGCAGCATCCTATCGGGACAACAAGAGACCCAGTACTTC; CDR3: CASSILSGQQETQYF; D: -; V: TRBV11-2; size: many; J: TRBJ2-5
DNA: TGTGCCAGCAGTGATGAGTCGCTAGCGGGGAACACCGAAGCTTTCTTT; CDR3: CASSDESLAGNTEAFF; D: -; V: TRBV25-1; size: -; J: TRBJ1-1
DNA: TGTGCCAGCAGGGGGGGCGATGAGCAGTTCTTC; CDR3: CASRGGDEQFF; D: -; V: TRBV7-2; size: -; J: TRBJ2-1
DNA: TGTGCCAGCAGCTTTGCAAGGGTCCTCGATGGGGCCAACGTCCTGACTTTC; CDR3: CASSFARVLDGANVLTF; D: -; V: TRBV5-5; size: many; J: TRBJ2-6
DNA: TGTGCCAGCAGCAAGGGACTAGCGGGAGGAGACTACGAGCAGTACTTC; CDR3: CASSKGLAGGDYEQYF; D: TRBD2; V: TRBV5-4; size: -; J: TRBJ2-7
DNA: TGTGCCAGCAGCCCTCGACAGGGCTCCTTCAACACTGAAGCTTTCTTT; CDR3: CASSPRQGSFNTEAFF; D: TRBD1; V: TRBV9; size: -; J: TRBJ1-1